The sequence of this TCR beta chain was determined in a study of T-cell reconstitution after alpha-beta-depleted transplantation in children (dated by TCRdb to 2015 to 2016). Describing the broader study: T-cell immune reconstitution after TCRalphabeta/CD19-depleted allogeneic hematopoietic cell transplantation in children was quantitatively tracked in the study by means of TCR repertoire profiling.

The method was PCR. The sequencer listed for this sample is Illumina HiSeq 2500. To normalize quantification of the TCRbeta repertoire, the TCR libraries were built with molecular barcoding that relied on unique molecular identifiers. TCRdb itself trimmed the public reads at Q25 with fastp, ran MiXCR and retained productive beta chains. Rows matching on CDR3 protein sequence are summarized as one entry with the most common DNA and genes. This sample lists over 300,000 distinct CDR3 sequences; approximately 10% were detected once. Together, the top ten hold roughly 2.5% of the sample. The CDR3 goes from the cysteine to the phenylalanine over 16 residues. The retained sequence is limited to the CDR3, 48 bases, with the frame set at the first base. The junction shows trimming of 4 bases on V and 1 base on J, plus 16 bases between the germline ends. The germline V gene yields MGHRA for CDR1 and YSYEKL for CDR2.

This clonotype has at least ten counts. The antigen this receptor binds is unknown. Nothing much larger sits one base from this clone, and base qualities are not available. The input for sequencing was PBMCs from the stem cell graft donor, taken from the stem cell graft. The TCR originated in a human donor who donated a stem cell graft to a child with acute lymphoblastic leukemia. The rearranged chain carries TRBV4-1 and TRBJ1-1, with the D gene call left open. CDR3 region: CASSPRANSENTEAFF. Read as DNA, the sequence is TGCGCCAGCAGCCCCCGTGCAAACAGTGAGAACACTGAAGCTTTCTTT.